This T cell receptor (beta chain) stems from a study of blood T cell repertoires in COVID-19. In the original workflow: Researchers report that nucleated cell counts were estimated from reference gene primer amplification. Only in-frame clones appear in the TCRdb table, and some are missing; sequencing was by immunoSEQ multiplex PCR. The V and J calls and the clone size are those of that table, but D and trimming were determined from the DNA. In the table there are around 350,000 clones, around nine tenths of which are singletons. The junction had 6 bases not matched to a gene; V was cut back by 6 bases and J by 4 bases. CDR3 size: 13 residues. The germline V gene encodes CDR1 MNHEY and CDR2 SVGAGI.

This sequence originates from a human donor in a cohort sampled during active COVID-19. V gene TRBV6-5 combines with J gene TRBJ2-7; 7 bases are shared with TRBD2. The sample was peripheral blood. The CDR3 nucleotides are TGTGCCAGCAGCATAGCGGGCCCTTACGAGCAGTACTTC. It is translated as CASSIAGPYEQYF.